Listed below are T cell receptor beta chains from one sample, sequenced in a study of CD8 T cells in Susac syndrome. A single record per CDR3 protein comes from TCRdb applying MiXCR to the immunoSEQ multiplex PCR reads. The sample holds some 200,000 distinct CDR3 sequences, more than 90% seen once. The sequenced sample consisted of CD4+ T cells from PBMCs. These receptors came from a human donor with Susac syndrome. Each CDR3 is given with its conserved first and last residue. The D gene is left open where the match is weak. Clone size is given for some rows only: seen once, a few or many times, or a class if the clone is expanded.

v_gene,abundance,j_gene,d_gene,len,CDR3nt,CDR3aa
TRBV5-4,.,TRBJ2-1,.,13,TGTGCCAGCAGCTTTCCAGGGGACAATGAGCAGTTCTTC,CASSFPGDNEQFF
TRBV29-1,few,TRBJ2-7,TRBD1,14,TGCAGCGTCCTCCCCCGGGACAGGGTGGGAGAGCAGTACTTC,CSVLPRDRVGEQYF
TRBV6-5,.,TRBJ2-7,.,14,TGTGCCAGCAGGGGGACGGAGGGGAATTACGAGCAGTACTTC,CASRGTEGNYEQYF
TRBV3-1,few,TRBJ2-5,.,14,TGTGCCAGCAGCCAAGAATCCGACCAAGAGACCCAGTACTTC,CASSQESDQETQYF
TRBV2,.,TRBJ2-5,.,13,TGTGCCAGCCTAATGGGGCTCGGGGAGACCCAGTACTTC,CASLMGLGETQYF
TRBV7-9,.,TRBJ1-2,.,13,TGTGCCAGCGACGGGGCACAGGGTAGCGGCTACACCTTC,CASDGAQGSGYTF
TRBV29-1,.,TRBJ1-4,TRBD1,13,TGCAGCGTGGGGACAGCCAGGAATGAAAAACTGTTTTTT,CSVGTARNEKLFF
TRBV6-6,.,TRBJ1-5,.,11,TGTGCCAGCAGTTCTCATCAGCCCCAGCATTTT,CASSSHQPQHF
TRBV28,.,TRBJ1-2,.,14,TGTGCCAGCAGTGTCGGGCAAGCTAACTATGGCTACACCTTC,CASSVGQANYGYTF
TRBV3-1,once,TRBJ1-4,.,14,TGTGCCAGCAGCGAGTCCCCAACTAATGAAAAACTGTTTTTT,CASSESPTNEKLFF
TRBV7-8,.,TRBJ2-3,TRBD2,16,TGTGCCAGCAGCTCCCTGGGCGGGGGGCCCACAGATACGCAGTATTTT,CASSSLGGGPTDTQYF
TRBV29-1,.,TRBJ1-4,.,13,TGCAGCGTTGGTAGTTCCTCAGGGGAAAAACTGTTTTTT,CSVGSSSGEKLFF
TRBV2,.,TRBJ1-2,.,13,TGTGCCAGCGGATCGGGGGCTGGCTATGGCTACACCTTC,CASGSGAGYGYTF
TRBV2,.,TRBJ2-5,.,13,TGTGCCAGCAGCCGACAATTCGCAGAGACCCAGTACTTC,CASSRQFAETQYF
TRBV6-5,.,TRBJ2-5,TRBD2,17,TGTGCCAGCAGTTTCCTCACTAGCGGGGTATCCCAAGAGACCCAGTACTTC,CASSFLTSGVSQETQYF
TRBV9,.,TRBJ2-1,.,13,TGTGCCAGCAGCGTCAGCCCCTACAATGAGCAGTTCTTC,CASSVSPYNEQFF
TRBV29-1,.,TRBJ1-1,TRBD1,14,TGCAGCGTTGAGACGGGACAGGGTTACACTGAAGCTTTCTTT,CSVETGQGYTEAFF
TRBV19,.,TRBJ1-1,.,15,TGTGCCAGTACCGCCCATGGGGCCCGAGGTACTGAAGCTTTCTTT,CASTAHGARGTEAFF
TRBV20-1,.,TRBJ1-6,TRBD1,17,TGCAGTGCTAGACCCGGGACAGGTAGCTCCTATAATTCACCCCTCCACTTT,CSARPGTGSSYNSPLHF
TRBV30,.,TRBJ2-7,.,12,TGTGCCTGGAGTCGCACCCACTACGAGCAGTACTTC,CAWSRTHYEQYF
TRBV5-4,few,TRBJ1-1,.,13,TGTGCCAGCAGTTTGACAGGGAACACTGAAGCTTTCTTT,CASSLTGNTEAFF
TRBV5-1,.,TRBJ1-2,TRBD1,15,TGCGCCAGCAGCTCACCGGGACAGGGGGTATATGGCTACACCTTC,CASSSPGQGVYGYTF
TRBV20-1,.,TRBJ2-1,TRBD2,18,TGCAGTGCTAGAGATCCCTCTCTAGCGGGGGCCTTGTACAATGAGCAGTTCTTC,CSARDPSLAGALYNEQFF
TRBV20-1,.,TRBJ2-1,.,12,TGCAGTGCTAGCGGATCCTACAATGAGCAGTTCTTC,CSASGSYNEQFF
TRBV5-5,.,TRBJ2-1,TRBD1,17,TGTGCCAGCAGCAGGGGGTTAGGGGGCCAGTTTGGCAATGAGCAGTTCTTC,CASSRGLGGQFGNEQFF
TRBV18,.,TRBJ1-2,TRBD1,12,TGTGCCAGCTCACCCACAGGGGATGGCTACACCTTC,CASSPTGDGYTF
TRBV7-2,.,TRBJ2-7,.,12,TGTGCCAGCAGCTCCAAGAGATACGAGCAGTACTTC,CASSSKRYEQYF